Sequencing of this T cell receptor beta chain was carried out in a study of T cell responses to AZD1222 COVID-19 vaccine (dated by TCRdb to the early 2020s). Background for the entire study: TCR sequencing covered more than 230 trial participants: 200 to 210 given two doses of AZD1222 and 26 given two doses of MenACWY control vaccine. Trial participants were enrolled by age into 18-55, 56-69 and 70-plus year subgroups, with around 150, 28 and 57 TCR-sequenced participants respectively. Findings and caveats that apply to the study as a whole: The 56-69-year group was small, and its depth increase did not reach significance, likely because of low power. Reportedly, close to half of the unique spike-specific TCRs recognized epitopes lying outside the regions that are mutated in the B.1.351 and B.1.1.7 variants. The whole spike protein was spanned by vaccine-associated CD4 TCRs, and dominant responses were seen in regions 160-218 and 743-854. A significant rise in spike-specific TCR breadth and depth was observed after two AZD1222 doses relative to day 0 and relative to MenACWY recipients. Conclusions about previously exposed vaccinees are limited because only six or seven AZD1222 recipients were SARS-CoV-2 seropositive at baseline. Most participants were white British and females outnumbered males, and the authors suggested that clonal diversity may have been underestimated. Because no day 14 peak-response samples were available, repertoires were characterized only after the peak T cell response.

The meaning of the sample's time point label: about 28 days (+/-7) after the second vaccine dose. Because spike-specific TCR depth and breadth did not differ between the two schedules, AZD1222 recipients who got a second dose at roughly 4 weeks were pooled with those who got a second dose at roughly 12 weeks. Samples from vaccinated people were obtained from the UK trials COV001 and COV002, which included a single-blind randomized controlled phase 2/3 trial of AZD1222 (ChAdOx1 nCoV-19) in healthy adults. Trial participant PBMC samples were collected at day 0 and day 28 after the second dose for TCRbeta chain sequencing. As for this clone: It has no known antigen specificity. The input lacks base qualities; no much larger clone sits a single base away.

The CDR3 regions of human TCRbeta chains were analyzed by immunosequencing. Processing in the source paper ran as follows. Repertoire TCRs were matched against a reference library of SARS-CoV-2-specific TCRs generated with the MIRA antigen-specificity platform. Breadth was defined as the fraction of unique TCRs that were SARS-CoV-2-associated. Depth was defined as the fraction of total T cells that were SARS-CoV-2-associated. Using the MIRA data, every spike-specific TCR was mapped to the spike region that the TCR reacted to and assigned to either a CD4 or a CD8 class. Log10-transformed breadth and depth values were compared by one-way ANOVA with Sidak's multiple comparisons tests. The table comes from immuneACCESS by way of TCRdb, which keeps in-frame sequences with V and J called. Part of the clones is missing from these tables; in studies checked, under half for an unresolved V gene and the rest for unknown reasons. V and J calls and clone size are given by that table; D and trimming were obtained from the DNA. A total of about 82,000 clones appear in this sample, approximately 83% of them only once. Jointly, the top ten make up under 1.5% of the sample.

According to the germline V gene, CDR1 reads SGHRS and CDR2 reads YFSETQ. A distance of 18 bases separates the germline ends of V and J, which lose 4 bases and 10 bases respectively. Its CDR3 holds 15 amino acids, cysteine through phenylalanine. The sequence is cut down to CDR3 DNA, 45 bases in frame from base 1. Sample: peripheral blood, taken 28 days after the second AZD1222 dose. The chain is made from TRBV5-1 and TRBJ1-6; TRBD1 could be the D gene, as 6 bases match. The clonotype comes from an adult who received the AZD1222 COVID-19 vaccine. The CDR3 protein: CASSPNGGAGSPLHF. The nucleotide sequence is TGCGCCAGCAGCCCGAATGGGGGGGCGGGATCACCCCTCCACTTT.